Detailed here is one T cell receptor (beta chain). In the original processing: Reference gene primer amplification gave nucleated cell count estimates. Profiling relied on immunoSEQ multiplex PCR, and the TCRdb table lists in-frame clones only, not all of them. V, J and clone size reflect that table, while D and trimming were determined from the DNA. This sample has 150,000 to 200,000 clones, with about 81% found just once. The data originate from a study of blood T cell repertoires in COVID-19. Overall study context: Acute-phase and convalescent COVID-19 samples originated in the United States, Italy and Spain. The analysed material was cDNA or gDNA that came from T cells, B-cell-depleted T cells, or PBMCs.

The CDR3 extends over 14 amino acids. The germline gives CDR1 SGHRS, CDR2 YFSETQ. V lost 4 bases, J lost 4 bases, and 4 bases stayed unmatched. It was during active infection that Seattle patients were enrolled and then longitudinally followed. The specimen was peripheral blood. The TCR sequence derives from a woman aged 80 or over with COVID-19, enrolled during active disease. This rearrangement joins TRBV5-1 to TRBJ1-4, with 7 bases identical to TRBD1. CDR3: CASSTGQFNEKLFF. CDR3 bases: TGCGCCAGCAGCACGGGACAGTTTAATGAAAAACTGTTTTTT. Together with reference TRBV5-1 and TRBJ1-4, the CDR3 gives the full variable domain: KAGVTQTPRYLIKTRGQQVTLSCSPISGHRSVSWYQQTPGQGLQFLFEYFSETQRNKGNFPGRFSGRQFSNSRSEMNVSTLELGDSALYLCASSTGQFNEKLFFGSGTQLSVL.